This T cell receptor beta chain was sequenced in a study of T cell responses to AZD1222 COVID-19 vaccine. Measured with immunoSEQ multiplex PCR; TCRdb has only the in-frame clones, and not every one. Counted here are some 110,000 clones, 82% occurring once; the ten biggest clones make up 4% to 6%. Study conclusions and caveats: Elevations in Spike-specific TCR breadth and depth followed administration of two AZD1222 doses.

Regarding this clone: Its antigen is as yet unknown.

This sequence was found in an adult in good health. The sequencing used peripheral blood, collected on day 0 of AZD1222 vaccination.

CDR3 sequence (DNA): TGTGCCAGCAGCGTGGTGCCAGTGAACACTGAAGCTTTCTTT. Amino acid sequence: CASSVVPVNTEAFF. V usage is TRBV5-4 and J usage is TRBJ1-1; D gene unclear. V was cut by 4 bases and J by 0 bases, with 10 bases left in between. CDR1 and CDR2 (germline): SGHNT, YYREEE (reference sequence). This CDR3 spans 14 amino acids.